This T cell receptor (beta chain) originates from a study of patients and donors after allogeneic stem cell transplantation. The CDR3 loop spans 15 amino acids. In germline, CDR1 is SEHNR, CDR2 FQNEAQ (reference sequence). Unmatched junction bases numbered 5, after V lost 4 bases and J lost 3 bases. A single record per CDR3 protein comes from TCRdb applying MiXCR to the RT-PCR reads. The table lists over 350,000 distinct CDR3 sequences, under 20% of them singletons. This clonotype appeared once. The sample comprised blood, either unsorted or a sorted T cell fraction (not recorded which). This receptor was obtained from a human donor who was either an allogeneic HSCT recipient or a stem cell or donor lymphocyte infusion donor (not recorded which). It is not recorded whose cells these are; they may come from a transplant donor. The chain couples TRBV7-9 to TRBJ1-1; TRBD1 agrees at 10 bases. CDR3 sequence: CASSSGDRGHTEAFF. For the CDR3, the DNA is TGTGCCAGCAGCTCGGGGGACAGGGGTCACACTGAAGCTTTCTTT. Drawing the rest from reference TRBV7-9 and TRBJ1-1, the complete variable domain is DTGVSQNPRHKITKRGQNVTFRCDPISEHNRLYWYRQTLGQGPEFLTYFQNEAQLEKSRLLSDRFSAERPKGSFSTLEIQRTEQGDSAMYLCASSSGDRGHTEAFFGQGTRLTVV.